The clone carrying this TCR beta chain was detected once. As yet, its antigen is unknown. Sequencing used immunoSEQ multiplex PCR; TCRdb keeps in-frame clones, though not all of them. The table includes roughly 90,000 clones, 85% to 90% detected once. The record originates from a study of T cell responses to AZD1222 COVID-19 vaccine. CDR3 size: 12 residues. The germline gives CDR1 LGHDT, CDR2 YNNKEL (reference sequence). V lost 2 bases to trimming and J lost 10 bases, with 9 bases between them. Whole-study findings and limits: Variant regions that are unmutated are reportedly the target of nearly half of spike-specific TCRs. In all cases, repertoires were sampled only after the peak T cell response.

The sequencing used peripheral blood, collected 28 days after the second AZD1222 dose. The origin of this receptor is an adult who received the AZD1222 COVID-19 vaccine. This chain connects TRBV3-1 (or the pseudogene TRBV3-2) to TRBJ2-1; D remains ambiguous. The CDR3 DNA reads TGTGCCAGCAGCCAAAGAGTAGGCGAGCAGTTCTTC. This codes for CASSQRVGEQFF.